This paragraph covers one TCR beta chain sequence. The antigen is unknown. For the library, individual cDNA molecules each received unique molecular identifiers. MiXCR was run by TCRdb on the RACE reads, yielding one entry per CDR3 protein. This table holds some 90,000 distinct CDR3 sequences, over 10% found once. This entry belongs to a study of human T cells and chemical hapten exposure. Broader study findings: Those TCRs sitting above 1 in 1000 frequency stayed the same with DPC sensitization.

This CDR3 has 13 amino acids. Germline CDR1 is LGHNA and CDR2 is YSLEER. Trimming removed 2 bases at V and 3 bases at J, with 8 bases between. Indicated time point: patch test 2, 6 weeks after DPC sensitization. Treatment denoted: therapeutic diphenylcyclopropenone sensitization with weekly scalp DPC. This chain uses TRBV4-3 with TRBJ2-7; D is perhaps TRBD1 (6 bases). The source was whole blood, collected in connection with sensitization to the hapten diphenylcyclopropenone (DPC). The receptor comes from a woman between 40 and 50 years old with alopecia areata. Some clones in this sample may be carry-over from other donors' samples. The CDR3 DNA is TGCGCCAGCAGCCAATTCAGGGGCTACGAGCAGTACTTC. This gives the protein CASSQFRGYEQYF.